What follows are 14 T cell receptor beta chains derived from one specimen sequenced in a study of blood T cell repertoires in COVID-19. This table comes from immunoSEQ multiplex PCR, and its TCRdb copy is limited to in-frame clones, with some not included. Seen here are about 260,000 clones, roughly 86% observed once, and the top ten hold approximately 2.2%. Material for sequencing was peripheral blood. The receptors stem from a woman between 45 and 65 years old with acute or convalescent COVID-19.

This chain joins TRBV24-1 and TRBJ2-7; the match to TRBD2 covers 7 bases. CDR1 is KGHDR and CDR2 is SFDVKD in the germline V gene. J was trimmed by 7 bases and V by 3 bases; bases with no gene match: 11. This CDR3 spans 15 amino acids. The CDR3 DNA sequence: TGTGCCACCAGTGATCCCGGAGGCCTCGGGGGGGAGCAGTACTTC. Its translation: CATSDPGGLGGEQYF.

V usage is TRBV4-2 and J usage is TRBJ2-5; possible D gene TRBD2, 5 bases. The CDR3 consists of 16 residues. Germline values: CDR1 LGHNA, CDR2 YNFKEQ. Trimming removed 0 bases from V and 3 bases from J, with 14 bases in between. CDR3 sequence: CASSQEVRGAEETQYF. CDR3 DNA: TGTGCCAGCAGCCAAGAAGTGCGCGGAGCGGAAGAGACCCAGTACTTC.

This chain uses TRBV24-1 with TRBJ2-1; tentative D call: TRBD1 (6 bases). Germline lookup yields CDR1 KGHDR and CDR2 SFDVKD. This CDR3 has 15 residues. V was pared by 6 bases and J by 6 bases, with 17 bases between. The chain's CDR3 is CATSPDTGILNEQFF. DNA of the CDR3: TGTGCCACCAGTCCCGATACAGGGATACTCAATGAGCAGTTCTTC.

CDR3 in DNA: TGTGCCACCAGTTCTCCCGACAGGGGGCTTGTAGGCTACACCTTC. The encoded protein is CATSSPDRGLVGYTF. The chain couples TRBV24-1 to TRBJ1-2; the match to TRBD1 covers 10 bases. After removal of 6 bases from V and 8 bases from J, the junction contained 11 bases not matched to a gene. Germline CDR1 is KGHDR and CDR2 is SFDVKD. This CDR3 has 15 amino acids.

In regard to this clone: This sample also contains other DNA sequences that code for the same CDR3. The V gene is TRBV7-2, the J gene TRBJ2-7; no definite D call. The germline CDR1 and CDR2 sequences are SGHTA and FQGNSA. The CDR3 loop spans 12 amino acids. The V end lost 2 bases, the J end lost 4 bases, and 6 bases lay between the germline ends. The CDR3 region is CASSLRSYEQYF. The CDR3 DNA is TGTGCCAGCAGCTTAAGGAGTTACGAGCAGTACTTC.

The gene calls are TRBV28 and TRBJ1-3; 7 bases align to TRBD1. Unmatched junction bases numbered 8, after V lost 6 bases and J lost 0 bases. Per the germline V gene, CDR1 is MDHEN and CDR2 is SYDVKM. CDR3 length equals 16 residues. The CDR3 protein is CASSPGTEYSGNTIYF. The DNA of the CDR3 is TGTGCCAGCAGCCCCGGGACAGAATACTCTGGAAACACCATATATTTT.

The chain employs TRBV4-2 and TRBJ1-1; TRBD1 agrees at 7 bases. Unmatched junction bases numbered 12, after V lost 7 bases and J lost 4 bases. This CDR3 region has 15 residues. Germline CDR1 and CDR2: LGHNA and YNFKEQ. The CDR3 DNA reads TGTGCCAGCACCCCATCCCCGGGACAGACCACTGAAGCTTTCTTT. Amino acid sequence: CASTPSPGQTTEAFF.

This chain joins TRBV13 and TRBJ2-5; TRBD2 aligns across 7 bases. Unmatched junction bases numbered 11, after V lost 8 bases and J lost 5 bases. The CDR3 runs 14 residues. CDR1 is PRHDT, CDR2 FYEKMQ, per germline (reference sequence). CDR3: CASSFGLDPETQYF. The CDR3 DNA sequence: TGTGCCAGCTCCTTCGGACTAGATCCCGAGACCCAGTACTTC.

The rearrangement links TRBV5-1 to TRBJ2-7; 11 bases are shared with TRBD2. In germline, CDR1 is SGHRS, CDR2 YFSETQ. There are 16 residues in the CDR3. Trimming took 1 base from V and 7 from J; bases not matched to a gene: 10. CDR3 residues: CASSLLLLAGAQEQYF. The CDR3 nucleotides are TGCGCCAGCAGCTTGCTACTACTAGCGGGAGCGCAAGAGCAGTACTTC.

The genes are TRBV6-6 and TRBJ2-7; 8 bases agree with TRBD1. The CDR3 is 14 amino acids. Germline values: CDR1 MNHNY, CDR2 SVGAGI (reference sequence). V shed 4 bases, J shed 1 base, and the junction held 3 bases outside the gene matches. DNA for the CDR3: TGTGCCAGCAGTTGGGACAGGTCTTCCTACGAGCAGTACTTC. Its protein product is CASSWDRSSYEQYF.

V is TRBV9 and J is TRBJ1-3, with D hard to call. Germline CDR1 is SGDLS and CDR2 is YYNGEE. The germline V and J ends were trimmed by 2 bases and 0 bases, with 9 bases remaining between them. This CDR3 contains 15 residues. CDR3 sequence: CASSVGGTSGNTIYF. CDR3 coding DNA: TGTGCCAGCAGCGTTGGCGGAACCTCTGGAAACACCATATATTTT.

This clone was observed a single time. The rearrangement uses TRBV10-3 and TRBJ1-2; 9 nucleotides align to TRBD1. The CDR3 has 13 amino acids. CDR1 ENHRY and CDR2 SYGVKD come from the germline V gene. The trim removed 6 bases at V and 6 bases at J, leaving 5 bases unmatched. The CDR3 region is CAIRSWDRDGYTF. The CDR3 DNA sequence: TGTGCCATCAGGTCTTGGGACAGGGATGGCTACACCTTC.

This chain connects TRBV5-4 to TRBJ1-4; D remains ambiguous. Germline lookup yields CDR1 SGHNT and CDR2 YYREEE (reference sequence). Trimming shortened V by 1 base and J by 5 bases, and 6 bases separated the two germline ends. The CDR3 sequence is 13 residues long. Written as DNA, the CDR3 is TGTGCCAGCAGCTTGTTGGCAAATGAAAAACTGTTTTTT. Protein: CASSLLANEKLFF.

As concerns this clone: The sample holds other DNA sequences that translate to the same CDR3. The chain employs TRBV7-3 and TRBJ2-5; TRBD1 matches 9 bases. V was clipped by 6 bases and J by 2 bases; unmatched bases: 4. From germline, CDR1 is SGHTA and CDR2 FQGTGA. The CDR3 covers 14 residues. The CDR3 spells CASSLGTGQETQYF. CDR3 DNA: TGTGCCAGCAGTCTAGGGACAGGGCAAGAGACCCAGTACTTC.